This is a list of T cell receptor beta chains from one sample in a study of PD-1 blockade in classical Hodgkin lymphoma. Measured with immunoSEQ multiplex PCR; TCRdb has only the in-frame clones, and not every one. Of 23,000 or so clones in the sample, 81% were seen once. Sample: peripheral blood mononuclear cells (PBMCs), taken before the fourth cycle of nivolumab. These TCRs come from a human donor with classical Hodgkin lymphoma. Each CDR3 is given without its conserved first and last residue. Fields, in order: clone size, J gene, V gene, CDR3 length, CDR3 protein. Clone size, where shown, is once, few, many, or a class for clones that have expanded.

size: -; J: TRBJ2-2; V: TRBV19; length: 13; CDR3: ASRWTVANTGELF
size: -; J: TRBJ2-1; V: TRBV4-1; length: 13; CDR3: ASSQSGMSLQWQF
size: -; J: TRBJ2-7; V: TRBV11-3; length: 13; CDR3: ASSSGGMGVDEQY
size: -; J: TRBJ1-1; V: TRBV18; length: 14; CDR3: ASSPPGGRQNTEAF
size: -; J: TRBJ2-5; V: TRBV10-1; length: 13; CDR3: ASSNRGQGQETQY
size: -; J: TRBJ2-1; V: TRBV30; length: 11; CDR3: AWSVGRGNEQF
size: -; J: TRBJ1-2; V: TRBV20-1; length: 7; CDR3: SASSGYT
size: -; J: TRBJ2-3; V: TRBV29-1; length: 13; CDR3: SVGGLAGGADTQY
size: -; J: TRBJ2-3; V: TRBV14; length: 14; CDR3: ASSQGRLVGADTQY
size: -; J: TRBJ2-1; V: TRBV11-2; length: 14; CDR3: ASSSLRAPVHNEQF
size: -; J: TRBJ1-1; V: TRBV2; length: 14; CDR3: ASSEGQTVLNTEAF
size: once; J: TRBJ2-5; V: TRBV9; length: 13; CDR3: ASSARTALQETQY
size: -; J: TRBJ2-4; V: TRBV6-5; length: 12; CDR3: ASSSGGAKNIQY
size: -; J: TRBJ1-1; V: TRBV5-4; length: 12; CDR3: ASSLDRGDTEAF
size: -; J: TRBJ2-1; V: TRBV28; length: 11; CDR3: ASSAGGLNEQF
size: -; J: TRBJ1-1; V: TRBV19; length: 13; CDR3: ASSIWGQGTPEAF
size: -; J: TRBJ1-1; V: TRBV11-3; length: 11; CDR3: ATQENGNTEAF
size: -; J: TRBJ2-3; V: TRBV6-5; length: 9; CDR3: ASSYFDTQY
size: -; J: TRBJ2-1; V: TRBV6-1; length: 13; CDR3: ASSEGSQGGSGRF
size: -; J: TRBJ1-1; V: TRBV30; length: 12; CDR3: AYRALEGHTEAF
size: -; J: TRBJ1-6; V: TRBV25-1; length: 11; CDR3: ASSMAYNSPLH
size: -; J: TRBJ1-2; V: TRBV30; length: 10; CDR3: AWSGGGGGYT
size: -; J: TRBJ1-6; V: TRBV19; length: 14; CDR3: ASSSPGGGRNSPLH
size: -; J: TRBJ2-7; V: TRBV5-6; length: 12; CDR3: ASSLGVSPHEQY
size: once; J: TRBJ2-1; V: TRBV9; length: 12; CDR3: ASSFRTEYNEQF
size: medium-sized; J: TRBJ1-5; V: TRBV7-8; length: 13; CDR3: ASSLEGARNQPQH
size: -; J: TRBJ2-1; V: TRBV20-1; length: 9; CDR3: GPGTGDSPF
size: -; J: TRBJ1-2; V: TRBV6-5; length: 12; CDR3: ASSYADRGYGYT
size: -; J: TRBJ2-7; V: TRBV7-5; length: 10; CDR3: ASRDRYYEQY
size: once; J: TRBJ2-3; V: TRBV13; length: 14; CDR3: ASSLSSYPGSDTQY
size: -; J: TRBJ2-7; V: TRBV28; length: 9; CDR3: ATSLGYEQY
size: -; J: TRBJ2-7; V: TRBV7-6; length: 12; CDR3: ASSLGQGGYEQY